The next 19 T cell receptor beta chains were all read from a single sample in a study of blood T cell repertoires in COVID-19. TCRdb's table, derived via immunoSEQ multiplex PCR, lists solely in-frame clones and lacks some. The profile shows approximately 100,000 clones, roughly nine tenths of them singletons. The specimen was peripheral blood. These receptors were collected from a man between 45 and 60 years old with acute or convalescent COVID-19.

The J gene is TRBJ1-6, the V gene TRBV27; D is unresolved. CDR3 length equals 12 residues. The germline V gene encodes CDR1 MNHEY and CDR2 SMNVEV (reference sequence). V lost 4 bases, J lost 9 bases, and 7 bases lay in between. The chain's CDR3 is CASSYGVSPLHF. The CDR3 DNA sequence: TGTGCCAGCAGTTACGGGGTTTCACCCCTCCACTTT.

Written as DNA, the CDR3 is TGTGCCAGCAGCTCCCGGGCAGGAGCGGGGCAAGAGACCCAGTACTTC. Translating it yields CASSSRAGAGQETQYF. The V gene is TRBV7-8, the J gene TRBJ2-5; the match to TRBD2 covers 7 bases. CDR3 length: 16 amino acids. Germline CDR1 SGHVS, CDR2 FQNEAQ. V trimming: 4 bases; J trimming: 2 bases; junction bases outside the gene matches: 10.

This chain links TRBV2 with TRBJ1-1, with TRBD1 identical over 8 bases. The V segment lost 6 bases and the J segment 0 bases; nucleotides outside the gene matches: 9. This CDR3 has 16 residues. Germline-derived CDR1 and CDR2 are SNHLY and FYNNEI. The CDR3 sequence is CASSLLGTGLNTEAFF. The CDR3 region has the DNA TGTGCCAGCAGCCTACTTGGGACAGGTCTGAACACTGAAGCTTTCTTT. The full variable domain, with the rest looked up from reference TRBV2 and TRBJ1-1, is EPEVTQTPSHQVTQMGQEVILRCVPISNHLYFYWYRQILGQKVEFLVSFYNNEISEKSEIFDDQFSVERPDGSNFTLKIRSTKLEDSAMYFCASSLLGTGLNTEAFFGQGTRLTVV.

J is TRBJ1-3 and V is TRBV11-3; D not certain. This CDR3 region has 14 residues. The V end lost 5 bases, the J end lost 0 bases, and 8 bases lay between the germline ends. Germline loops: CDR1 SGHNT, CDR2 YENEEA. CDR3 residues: CASSPQASGNTIYF. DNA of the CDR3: TGTGCCAGCAGCCCCCAGGCCTCTGGAAACACCATATATTTT.

CDR3 in amino acids: CASAGQSIPLSTDTQYF. The CDR3 DNA follows: TGTGCCAGTGCAGGGCAGAGTATCCCCTTAAGCACAGATACGCAGTATTTT. V and J are TRBV19 and TRBJ2-3, with D perhaps TRBD1 (5 bases). Trimming shortened V by 8 bases and J by 0 bases, and 21 bases separated the two germline ends. In germline, CDR1 is LNHDA, CDR2 SQIVND (reference sequence). The CDR3 spans 17 residues.

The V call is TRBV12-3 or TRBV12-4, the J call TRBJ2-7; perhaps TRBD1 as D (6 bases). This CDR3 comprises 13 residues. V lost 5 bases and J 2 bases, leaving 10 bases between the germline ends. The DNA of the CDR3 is TGTGCCAGCAGTACGGGACATACCTACGAGCAGTACTTC. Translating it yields CASSTGHTYEQYF.

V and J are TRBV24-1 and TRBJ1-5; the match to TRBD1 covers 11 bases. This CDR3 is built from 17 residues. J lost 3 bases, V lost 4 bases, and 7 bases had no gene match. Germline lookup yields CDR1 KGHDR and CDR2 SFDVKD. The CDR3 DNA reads TGTGCCACCAGTGACGGACAGGGGGCCTTCGCCAATCAGCCCCAGCATTTT. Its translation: CATSDGQGAFANQPQHF.

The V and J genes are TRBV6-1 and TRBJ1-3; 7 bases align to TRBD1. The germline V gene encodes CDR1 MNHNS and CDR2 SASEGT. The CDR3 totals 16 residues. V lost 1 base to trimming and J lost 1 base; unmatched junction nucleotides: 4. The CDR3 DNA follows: TGTGCCAGCAGTGAAGACAGGACAGGATCTGGAAACACCATATATTTT. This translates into CASSEDRTGSGNTIYF.

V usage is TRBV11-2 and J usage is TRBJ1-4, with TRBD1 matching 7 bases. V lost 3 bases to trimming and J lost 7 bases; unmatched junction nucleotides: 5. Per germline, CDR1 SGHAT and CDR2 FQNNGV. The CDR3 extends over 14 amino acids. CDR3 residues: CASSFTGVGEKLFF. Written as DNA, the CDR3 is TGTGCCAGCAGCTTCACAGGGGTGGGTGAAAAACTGTTTTTT.

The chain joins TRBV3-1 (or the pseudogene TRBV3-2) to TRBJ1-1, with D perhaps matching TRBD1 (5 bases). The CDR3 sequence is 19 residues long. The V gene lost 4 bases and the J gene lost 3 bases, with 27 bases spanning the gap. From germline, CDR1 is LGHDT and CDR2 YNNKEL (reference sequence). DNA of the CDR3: TGTGCCAGCAGCCGGGCTGAATTCAGGGATGGTGGTGTGGACACTGAAGCTTTCTTT. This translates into CASSRAEFRDGGVDTEAFF.

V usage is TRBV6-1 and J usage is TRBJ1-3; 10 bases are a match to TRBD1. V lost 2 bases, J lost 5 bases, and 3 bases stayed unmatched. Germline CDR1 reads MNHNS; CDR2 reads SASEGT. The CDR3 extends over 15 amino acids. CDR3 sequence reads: CASSERTGGRNTIYF. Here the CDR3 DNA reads TGTGCCAGCAGTGAAAGGACAGGGGGAAGAAACACCATATATTTT.

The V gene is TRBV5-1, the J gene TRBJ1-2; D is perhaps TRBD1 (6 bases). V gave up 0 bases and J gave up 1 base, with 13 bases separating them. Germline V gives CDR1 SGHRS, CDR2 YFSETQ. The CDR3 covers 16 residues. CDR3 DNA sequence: TGCGCCAGCAGCTTGGCAGTCGGGACAAGTAACTATGGCTACACCTTC. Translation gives CASSLAVGTSNYGYTF.

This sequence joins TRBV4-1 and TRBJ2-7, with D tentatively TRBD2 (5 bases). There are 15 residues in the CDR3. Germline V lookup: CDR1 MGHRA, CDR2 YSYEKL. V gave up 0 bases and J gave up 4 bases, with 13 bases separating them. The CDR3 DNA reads TGCGCCAGCAGCCAAGATCTAGGACTGAGTTACGAGCAGTACTTC. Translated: CASSQDLGLSYEQYF.

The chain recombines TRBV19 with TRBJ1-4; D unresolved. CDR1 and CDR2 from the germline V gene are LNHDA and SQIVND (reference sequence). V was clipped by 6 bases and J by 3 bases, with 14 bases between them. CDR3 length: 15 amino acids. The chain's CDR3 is CASSSGSWANEKLFF. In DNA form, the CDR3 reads TGTGCCAGTAGCTCCGGGAGCTGGGCTAATGAAAAACTGTTTTTT.

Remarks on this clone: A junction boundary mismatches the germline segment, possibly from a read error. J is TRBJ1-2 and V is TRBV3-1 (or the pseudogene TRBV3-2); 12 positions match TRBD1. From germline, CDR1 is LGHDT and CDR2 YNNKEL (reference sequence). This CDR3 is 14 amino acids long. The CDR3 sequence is CASRQGTGGRGYTF. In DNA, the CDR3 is TGTGCCAGCAGGCAAGGGACAGGGGGCCGTGGCTACACCTTC.

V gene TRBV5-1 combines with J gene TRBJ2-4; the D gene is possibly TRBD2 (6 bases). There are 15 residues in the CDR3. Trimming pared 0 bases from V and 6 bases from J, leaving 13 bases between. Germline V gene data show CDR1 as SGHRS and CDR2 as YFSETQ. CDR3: CASSLDGGRANIQYF. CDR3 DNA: TGCGCCAGCAGCTTGGACGGGGGACGGGCAAACATTCAGTACTTC.

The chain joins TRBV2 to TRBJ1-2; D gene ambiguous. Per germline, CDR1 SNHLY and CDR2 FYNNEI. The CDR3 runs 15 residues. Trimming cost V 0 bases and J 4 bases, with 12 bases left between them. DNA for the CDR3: TGTGCCAGCAGTGAAGCCATGGCAGTAACCTATGGCTACACCTTC. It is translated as CASSEAMAVTYGYTF.

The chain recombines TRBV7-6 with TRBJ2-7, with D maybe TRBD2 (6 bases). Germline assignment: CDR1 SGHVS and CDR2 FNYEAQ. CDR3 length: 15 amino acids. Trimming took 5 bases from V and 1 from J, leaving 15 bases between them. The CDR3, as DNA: TGTGCCAGCAGCCTCCTTGCGGGGCCATCCTACGAGCAGTACTTC. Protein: CASSLLAGPSYEQYF. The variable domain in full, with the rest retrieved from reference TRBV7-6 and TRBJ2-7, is GAGVSQSPRYKVTKRGQDVALRCDPISGHVSLYWYRQALGQGPEFLTYFNYEAQQDKSGLPNDRFSAERPEGSISTLTIQRTEQRDSAMYRCASSLLAGPSYEQYFGPGTRLTVT.

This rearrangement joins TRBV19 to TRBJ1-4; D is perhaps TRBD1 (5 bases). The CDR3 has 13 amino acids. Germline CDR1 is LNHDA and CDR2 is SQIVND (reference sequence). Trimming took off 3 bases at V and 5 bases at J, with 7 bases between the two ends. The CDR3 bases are TGTGCCAGTAGTATTGCAGGGAATGAAAAACTGTTTTTT. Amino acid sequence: CASSIAGNEKLFF.